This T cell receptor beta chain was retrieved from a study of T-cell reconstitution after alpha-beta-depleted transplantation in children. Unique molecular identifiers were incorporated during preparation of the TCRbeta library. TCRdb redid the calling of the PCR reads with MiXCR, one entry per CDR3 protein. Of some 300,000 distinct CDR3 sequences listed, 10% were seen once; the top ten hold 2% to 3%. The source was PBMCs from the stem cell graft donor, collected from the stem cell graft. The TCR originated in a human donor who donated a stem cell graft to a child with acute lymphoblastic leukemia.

The CDR3 DNA is TGTGCCAGCAGCTTAGTTTCGGGGTCCTACGAGCAGTACTTC. Encoded protein: CASSLVSGSYEQYF. The gene calls are TRBV7-9 and TRBJ2-7; tentatively, D is TRBD2 (5 bases). Trimming cost V 1 base and J 1 base, with 8 bases left between them. The germline V gene has CDR1 SEHNR and CDR2 FQNEAQ (reference sequence). This CDR3 contains 14 residues.